Shown below are 19 T cell receptor beta chains from a single sample sequenced in a study of tumor and adjacent non-tumor tissue in lung cancer. The template was RNA from unsorted bulk tissue. The library came from three nested PCR rounds adapted from ARM-PCR protocols. Using its own MiXCR run on the multiplex PCR reads, TCRdb lists one record per CDR3 protein. The sample has some 120,000 distinct CDR3 sequences, 66% seen once. The specimen sequenced was lung tumor tissue. Receptors originate from a man aged 25 to 40 with non-small cell lung cancer.

This clonotype appeared many times. V and J are TRBV20-1 and TRBJ2-7; 12 bases are a match to TRBD2. The CDR3 runs 17 residues. V gave up 5 bases and J gave up 6 bases; unmatched junction bases: 17. The germline gives CDR1 DFQATT, CDR2 SNEGSKA (reference sequence). The CDR3 DNA reads TGCAGTGCTTCGACCCAATCGACTAGCGGGAGATTCGGCGAGCAGTACTTC. Protein: CSASTQSTSGRFGEQYF.

About this clonotype itself: A junction end diverges from the germline sequence, so it may reflect a read error. The rearrangement joins TRBV4-3 to TRBJ2-5; the D gene could be TRBD1 or TRBD2 (6 bases each). CDR1 is LGHNA, CDR2 YSLEER, per germline. The CDR3 covers 17 residues. CDR3 residues: CANSQEWGAGHQETQYF. The CDR3 bases are TGCGCCAACAGCCAAGAATGGGGGGCTGGGCACCAAGAGACCCAGTACTTC.

The genes are TRBV6-2 or TRBV6-3 and TRBJ2-1; 7 bases are shared with TRBD2. This CDR3 contains 13 residues. Germline lookup yields CDR1 MNHEY and CDR2 SVGEGT. The trim removed 11 bases at V and 15 bases at J, leaving 19 bases unmatched. CDR3 amino acids: CACYRSGANEMFF. In DNA, the CDR3 is TGTGCCTGCTACCGCAGCGGGGCCAATGAGATGTTCTTC.

This clonotype appeared a single time. This may come from a read error, since a much larger clone is one base off. The chain employs TRBV5-6 and TRBJ2-1; D gene uncertain. The germline V gene has CDR1 SGHDT and CDR2 YYEEEE. This CDR3 has 18 amino acids. Here the CDR3 DNA reads TGTGTCAGCAGCCAATACCCTGGGAAGTCAGGCTCCTACAATGAGCAGTTCTTC. This sequence encodes CVSSQYPGKSGSYNEQFF.

In DNA, the CDR3 is TGTGCCAGAAGCTACGAGACGGGGCATCTCTATGGCTACACCTTC. Encoded protein: CARSYETGHLYGYTF. This chain links TRBV5-3 with TRBJ1-2, with a tentative D call TRBD1 (5 bases). TRBV5-3 is labeled an ORF, and its function is uncertain. V lost 3 bases and J 4 bases, leaving 16 bases between the germline ends. The CDR3 covers 15 residues.

With respect to this clonotype: One junction end does not reproduce the germline sequence, and a read error may be involved. The chain links TRBV11-3 to TRBJ2-2; 7 bases map to TRBD2. The CDR3 loop spans 15 amino acids. Germline V CDR1 and CDR2: SGHNT, YENEEA. CDR3 coding DNA: TGTACCAGCAGCCTTCTCCTAGCGGAGGCCGGGGAGCTGTTTTTT. Protein sequence: CTSSLLLAEAGELFF.

This chain connects TRBV4-3 to TRBJ2-5, with D possibly matching TRBD1 (5 bases). Germline CDR1 LGHNA, CDR2 YSLEER. CDR3 length: 16 amino acids. The V and J ends lost 1 base and 4 bases respectively, with 16 bases between them. The DNA of the CDR3 is TGCGCCAGCAGCCAAGGTGTGGGGCTCTTAGGAGAGACCCAGTACTTC. Its translation is CASSQGVGLLGETQYF.

This clonotype appeared once. The conserved final phenylalanine or tryptophan is absent from the CDR3, which likely points to a read error. The chain couples TRBV12-3 or TRBV12-4 to TRBJ2-1; D is tentatively TRBD1 or TRBD2 (5 bases each). V lost 7 bases and J 3 bases, leaving 16 bases between the germline ends. This CDR3 comprises 15 residues. CDR3 coding DNA: TGTGCCAGCACAGGCGGTCGAGGGGTCTACAATGAGCAGTTCATC. Translated, it gives CASTGGRGVYNEQFI.

This clonotype was picked up a small number of times. Possible read error: a much larger clone is one base away. The rearrangement links TRBV5-6 to TRBJ2-1, with TRBD2 identical over 11 bases. Germline values: CDR1 SGHDT, CDR2 YYEEEE. The CDR3 is 18 residues long. The CDR3 DNA follows: TGTACCAGCAGCTCCTTGCCAGGAGGTAGCGGGGGGGGTGGTGAGCAGTTCTTC. Protein: CTSSSLPGGSGGGGEQFF.

This clonotype was counted between two and nine times. One end of the junction fails to match germline, which may point to a read error. This chain uses TRBV24-1 with TRBJ2-3; D is uncertain. Germline V gene data show CDR1 as KGHDR and CDR2 as SFDVKD. CDR3 size: 12 residues. CDR3 sequence: CATNDFSDTQYF. CDR3 bases: TGTGCCACCAATGATTTCTCGGATACGCAGTATTTT.

As for this clonotype: One end of the junction does not line up with germline, which may come from a read error. The CDR3, as DNA: TGTGTCAGCAGGCTAGGACAGGGGTATATCACAGATACGCAGTATTTT. Translated: CVSRLGQGYITDTQYF. J is TRBJ2-3 and V is TRBV11-3, with TRBD1 identical over 9 bases. The CDR3 spans 16 residues. CDR1 SGHNT and CDR2 YENEEA come from the germline V gene.

Points on this clonotype: Because it lacks the conserved phenylalanine or tryptophan at the end, this CDR3 is likely a read error. V is TRBV5-6 and J is TRBJ2-1; no definite D call. CDR1 and CDR2 (germline): SGHDT, YYEEEE. The CDR3 loop spans 13 amino acids. The CDR3 region has the DNA TGTGCCAGCAGTTTGGTATCAAGCAATGAGCAGTTCCTC. It specifies CASSLVSSNEQFL.

This clonotype was seen once. The missing conserved phenylalanine or tryptophan at the end of this CDR3 makes a read error likely. The chain employs TRBV10-2 and TRBJ2-5, with 10 bases lining up with TRBD2. The CDR3 is 14 amino acids. The V gene end was trimmed by 6 bases and the J gene end by 0 bases; junction bases not matched to a gene: 1. Germline V CDR1 and CDR2: WSHSY, SAAADI. CDR3 residues: CASRTSGHQETQYI. CDR3 DNA sequence: TGCGCCAGCAGGACTAGCGGGCACCAAGAGACCCAGTACATC.

This clonotype was seen many times. The J gene is TRBJ1-6, the V gene TRBV12-3 or TRBV12-4; 8 bases are shared with TRBD1. After removal of 3 bases from V and 8 bases from J, the junction contained 9 bases not matched to a gene. This CDR3 region has 16 residues. The CDR3 protein is CASSFQGAVSDSPLHF. Here the CDR3 DNA reads TGTGCCAGCAGTTTCCAGGGGGCCGTCTCGGATTCACCCCTCCACTTT.

A word on this clonotype: A much larger clone lies one base from this, so it may be a read error. The V call is TRBV6-1, the J call TRBJ2-2, with TRBD1 identical over 7 bases. The CDR3 is 15 residues long. Germline assignment: CDR1 MNHNS and CDR2 SASEGT. The CDR3 is CASSTQGTSTRELFF. In DNA, the CDR3 is TGTGCCAGCAGTACACAGGGGACCAGCACCCGGGAGCTGTTTTTT.

This clonotype was observed at least ten times. The chain is built from TRBV6-1 and TRBJ2-3, with 9 bases identical to TRBD2. Germline V CDR1 and CDR2: MNHNS, SASEGT. V was clipped by 1 base and J by 1 base; unmatched bases: 3. The CDR3 loop spans 16 amino acids. CDR3: CASSEGAGGGTDTQYF. The CDR3 DNA follows: TGTGCCAGCAGTGAAGGTGCGGGAGGGGGCACAGATACGCAGTATTTT.

Regarding this clonotype: A much larger clone differs from this one at a single base, so this may be a read error. This sequence joins TRBV20-1 and TRBJ2-4, with 7 bases that match TRBD1. This CDR3 contains 15 residues. CDR1 is DFQATT, CDR2 SNEGSKA, per germline (reference sequence). In DNA, the CDR3 is TGCAGTGCTCGCAGGACAGGCCTAGCCCAAAACATTCAGTACTTC. Translation: CSARRTGLAQNIQYF.

Comments on this clonotype: This may stem from a read error, because a much larger clone lies one nucleotide away. The J gene is TRBJ1-2, the V gene TRBV20-1; weak D call: TRBD1 (6 bases). The CDR3 consists of 13 residues. V lost 1 base and J 8 bases, leaving 14 bases between the germline ends. Per the germline V gene, CDR1 is DFQATT and CDR2 is SNEGSKA (reference sequence). CDR3 residues: CSARGWTDGGYTF. CDR3 nucleotide sequence: TGCAGTGCTAGAGGTTGGACAGATGGGGGCTACACCTTC.

Worth noting for this clonotype: A clone one base away is much larger, so this may be a read error. V and J are TRBV20-1 and TRBJ1-6, with D possibly matching TRBD1 (6 bases). Germline lookup yields CDR1 DFQATT and CDR2 SNEGSKA (reference sequence). This CDR3 has 13 amino acids. The CDR3 here is CSARGTNNLPLHF. Here the CDR3 DNA reads TGCAGTGCTAGGGGGACAAATAATTTACCCCTCCACTTT.